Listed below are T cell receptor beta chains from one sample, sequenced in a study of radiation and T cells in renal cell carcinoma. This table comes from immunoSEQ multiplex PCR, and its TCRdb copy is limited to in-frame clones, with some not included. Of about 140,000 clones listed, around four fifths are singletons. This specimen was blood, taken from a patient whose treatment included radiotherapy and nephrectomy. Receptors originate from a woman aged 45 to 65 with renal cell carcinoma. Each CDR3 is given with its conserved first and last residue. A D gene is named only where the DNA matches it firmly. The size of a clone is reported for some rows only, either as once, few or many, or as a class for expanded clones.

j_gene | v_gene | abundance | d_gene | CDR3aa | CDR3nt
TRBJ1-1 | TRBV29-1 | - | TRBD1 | CSVEIGTGGTEAFF | TGCAGCGTTGAGATCGGGACAGGGGGGACTGAAGCTTTCTTT
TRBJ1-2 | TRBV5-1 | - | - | CASSERWYGYTF | TGCGCCAGCAGCGAGAGGTGGTATGGCTACACCTTC
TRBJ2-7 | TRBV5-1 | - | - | CASSLDSHEQYF | TGCGCCAGCAGCTTGGACTCCCACGAGCAGTACTTC
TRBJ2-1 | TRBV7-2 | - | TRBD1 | CASSPGTGDYNEQFF | TGTGCCAGCAGTCCCGGGACAGGGGACTACAATGAGCAGTTCTTC
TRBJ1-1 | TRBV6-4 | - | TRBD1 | CASSEVGEGAQAFF | TGTGCCAGCAGTGAGGTAGGGGAGGGGGCGCAAGCTTTCTTT
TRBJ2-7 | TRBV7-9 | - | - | CASTGAKYSYEQYF | TGTGCCAGCACGGGGGCAAAGTACTCCTACGAGCAGTACTTC
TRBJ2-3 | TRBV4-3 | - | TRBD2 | CASSQGLAEPDTQYF | TGCGCCAGCAGCCAGGGACTAGCAGAACCAGATACGCAGTATTTT
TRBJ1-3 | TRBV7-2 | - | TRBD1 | CASSPDREGGNTIYF | TGTGCCAGCAGCCCGGACAGGGAAGGTGGAAACACCATATATTTT
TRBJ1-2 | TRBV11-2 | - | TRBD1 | CASSSDRGNGYTF | TGTGCCAGCAGCTCGGACAGGGGAAATGGCTACACCTTC
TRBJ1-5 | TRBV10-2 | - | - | CASRDTSNQPQHF | TGCGCCAGCAGGGACACTAGCAATCAGCCCCAGCATTTT
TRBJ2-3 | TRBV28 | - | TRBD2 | CASLEAGGADTQYF | TGTGCCAGCCTCGAGGCGGGAGGGGCGGATACGCAGTATTTT
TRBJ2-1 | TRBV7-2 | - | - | CASTAVSGNEQFF | TGTGCCAGTACTGCGGTGAGCGGCAATGAGCAGTTCTTC
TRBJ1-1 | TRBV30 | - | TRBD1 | CAWGDRGNTEAFF | TGTGCCTGGGGGGACAGGGGGAACACTGAAGCTTTCTTT
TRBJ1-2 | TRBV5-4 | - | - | CASSAVLSDTGVGYTF | TGTGCCAGCAGTGCAGTTTTATCGGACACCGGTGTGGGCTACACCTTC
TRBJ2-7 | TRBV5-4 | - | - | CASSLAKGNEQYF | TGTGCCAGCAGCTTGGCCAAGGGGAACGAGCAGTACTTC
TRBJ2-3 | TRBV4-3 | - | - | CASSQDRRGGVTDTQYF | TGCGCCAGCAGCCAAGACCGCCGGGGCGGGGTCACAGATACGCAGTATTTT
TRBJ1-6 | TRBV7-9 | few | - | CASSLEGVSPLHF | TGTGCCAGCAGCTTAGAAGGGGTTTCACCCCTCCACTTT
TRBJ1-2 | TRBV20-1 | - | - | CSATSYGYTF | TGCAGTGCTACCTCCTATGGCTACACCTTC
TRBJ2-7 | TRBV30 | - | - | CAWGGAHEQYF | TGTGCCTGGGGGGGGGCACACGAGCAGTACTTC
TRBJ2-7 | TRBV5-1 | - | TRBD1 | CASRNGQGAGEQYF | TGCGCCAGCAGGAACGGACAGGGGGCTGGCGAGCAGTACTTC
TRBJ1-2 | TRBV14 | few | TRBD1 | CASSQGQGTFYGYTF | TGTGCCAGCAGCCAGGGACAGGGGACATTCTATGGCTACACCTTC
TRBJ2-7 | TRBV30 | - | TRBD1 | CAWSVQGAGEQYF | TGTGCCTGGAGTGTGCAGGGGGCTGGCGAGCAGTACTTC
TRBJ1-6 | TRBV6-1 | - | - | CASSTPPLHF | TGTGCCAGCAGTACCCCACCCCTCCACTTT
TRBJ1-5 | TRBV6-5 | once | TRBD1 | CASRLGQGNNQPQHF | TGTGCCAGCAGATTGGGACAGGGAAACAATCAGCCCCAGCATTTT
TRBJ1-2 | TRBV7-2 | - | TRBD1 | CASSLYGQGSGYTF | TGTGCCAGCAGCTTATATGGACAGGGATCCGGCTACACCTTC
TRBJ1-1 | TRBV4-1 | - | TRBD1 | CASSLAGGVNTEAFF | TGCGCCAGCAGCCTCGCAGGGGGGGTGAACACTGAAGCTTTCTTT
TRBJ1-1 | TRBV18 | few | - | CASSPWGGTEAFF | TGTGCCAGCTCACCTTGGGGGGGCACTGAAGCTTTCTTT
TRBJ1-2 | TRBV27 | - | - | CASSYRSNYGYTF | TGTGCCAGCAGTTACAGATCAAACTATGGCTACACCTTC
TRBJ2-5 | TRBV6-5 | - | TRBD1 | CASSYSTGETETQYF | TGTGCCAGCAGTTATTCGACAGGGGAGACGGAGACCCAGTACTTC
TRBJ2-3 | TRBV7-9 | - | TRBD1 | CASSPRQGSPVLKDTQYF | TGTGCCAGCAGCCCGAGACAGGGGTCGCCTGTGTTGAAAGATACGCAGTATTTT
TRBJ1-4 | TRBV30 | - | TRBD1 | CAWTPGTGYLTTNEKLFF | TGTGCCTGGACCCCCGGGACAGGTTATTTGACAACTAATGAAAAACTGTTTTTT
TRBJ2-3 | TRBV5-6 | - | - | CASSLSGITDTQYF | TGTGCCAGCAGCTTATCTGGGATCACAGATACGCAGTATTTT
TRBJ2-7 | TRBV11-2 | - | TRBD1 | CASSPIVGQGGTYEQYF | TGTGCCAGCAGCCCCATCGTCGGACAGGGTGGTACATACGAGCAGTACTTC
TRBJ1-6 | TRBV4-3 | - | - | CASSRGHANSPLHF | TGCGCCAGCAGCCGAGGACACGCTAATTCACCCCTCCACTTT
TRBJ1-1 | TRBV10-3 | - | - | CAISPGEGFTEAFF | TGTGCCATCAGTCCAGGGGAGGGATTCACTGAAGCTTTCTTT
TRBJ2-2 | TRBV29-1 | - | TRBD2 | CSVGTSGTNTGELFF | TGCAGCGTAGGGACTAGCGGAACGAACACCGGGGAGCTGTTTTTT
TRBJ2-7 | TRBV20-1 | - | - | CSASDREQYF | TGCAGTGCTTCCGACAGGGAGCAGTACTTC
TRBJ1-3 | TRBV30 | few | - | CAWSLGIDSGNTIYF | TGTGCCTGGAGTTTAGGGATTGATTCTGGAAACACCATATATTTT
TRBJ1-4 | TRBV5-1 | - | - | CASSLRGGDEKLFF | TGCGCCAGCAGTCTGAGAGGGGGTGATGAAAAACTGTTTTTT
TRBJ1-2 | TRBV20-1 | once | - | CSARSQGGYTF | TGCAGTGCTAGGTCACAGGGTGGCTACACCTTC
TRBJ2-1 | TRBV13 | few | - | CASSRSGYNEQFF | TGTGCCAGCAGCCGTAGCGGATACAATGAGCAGTTCTTC
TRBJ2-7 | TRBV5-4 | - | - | CASSLIYDGSYEQYF | TGTGCCAGCAGCTTGATCTACGACGGTTCCTACGAGCAGTACTTC
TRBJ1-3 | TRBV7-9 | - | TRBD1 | CASSLAGQGAEDTIYF | TGTGCCAGCAGCTTAGCCGGACAGGGGGCGGAGGACACCATATATTTT
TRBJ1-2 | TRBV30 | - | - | CAWSVRAGDGYTF | TGTGCCTGGAGTGTCCGGGCAGGGGATGGCTACACCTTC